This T cell receptor (beta chain) emerged from a study of shared clonotypes between healthy human individuals. Study as a whole: CD4 naive cells filled three plates per donor, CD4 memory three, CD8 naive two and CD8 memory one.

CDR3 length: 17 residues. Germline V gene lookup returns CDR1 SGHAT and CDR2 FQNNGV. The J segment lost 4 bases and the V segment lost 1 base, leaving 4 bases of the junction unmatched. Sequenced by immunoSEQ multiplex PCR; TCRdb stores in-frame clones only, minus some. The sample has some 1,400,000 clones; roughly 96% are singletons. The donor cohort consisted entirely of Caucasian adults residing in Nashville, Tennessee. A word on this clone: Its specificity is unknown. This sample includes further DNA sequences coding for the same CDR3.

Study conclusions and caveats: Non-shared clonotypes had lower generation probabilities than those shared by all four donors. A small donor pool kept down the genetic and exposure-history diversity that was represented.

The sequencing sample was made of naive CD4+ T cells sorted from blood. Subset denoted: CD45RA+ positively selected. The TCR sequence derives from a man between 25 and 39 years old in good health. The chain employs TRBV11-2 and TRBJ2-5; the match to TRBD2 covers 15 bases. The CDR3 nucleotides read TGTGCCAGCAGCTTAGGGACTAGCGGGAGGGCTCGAGAGACCCAGTACTTC. Amino acid sequence: CASSLGTSGRARETQYF.